Following are 23 T cell receptor beta chains from one sample sequenced in a study of regulatory T cells in long-lasting Graves disease. iRepertoire HTBI primers and Arm-PCR of CDR3 regions built TCR beta libraries. Each CDR3 protein is one row after TCRdb ran MiXCR on the multiplex PCR reads. The sample has about 320,000 distinct CDR3 sequences, over 15% seen once. Time point meaning: newly diagnosed GD, antithyroid drugs for less than 3 months. PBMC RNA was the source of the TCR library. The sequenced sample was peripheral blood mononuclear cells (PBMCs), obtained at new diagnosis, from a patient treated with antithyroid drugs. Source of these receptors: a female donor with Graves disease.

This clonotype showed up many times. The rearrangement links TRBV11-2 to TRBJ2-2; D is undetermined. The length of the CDR3 is 13 residues. CDR1 SGHAT and CDR2 FQNNGV come from the germline V gene. V lost 5 bases and J lost 8, with 12 bases in between. CDR3 region: CASSPRDRGELFF. The CDR3 coding sequence is TGTGCCAGCAGCCCCCGTGATCGGGGGGAGCTGTTTTTT.

The chain carries TRBV5-1 and TRBJ2-1; the match to TRBD2 covers 9 bases. The V segment lost 5 bases and the J segment 10 bases; nucleotides outside the gene matches: 10. Looked up from germline, CDR1 is SGHRS and CDR2 is YFSETQ. This CDR3 has 14 amino acids. The CDR3 DNA is TGCGCCAGCAGACCGGGACTAGCTTCTCACGAGCAGTTCTTC. Its protein is CASRPGLASHEQFF.

V is TRBV5-1 and J is TRBJ1-2, with 9 bases matching TRBD1. With V trimmed by 3 bases and J by 8 bases, 5 bases remained unmatched. The CDR3 consists of 13 residues. The germline gives CDR1 SGHRS, CDR2 YFSETQ. CDR3 DNA sequence: TGCGCCAGCAGCTGGGGACAGGGATCCGGCTACACCTTC. Amino acid sequence: CASSWGQGSGYTF.

This clonotype was seen at least ten times. V is TRBV24-1 and J is TRBJ1-2; TRBD1 might be the D (5 bases). V was clipped by 4 bases and J by 5 bases, with 13 bases between them. Germline V gives CDR1 KGHDR, CDR2 SFDVKD. This CDR3 is 14 amino acids long. As DNA, the CDR3 is TGTGCCACCAGTGAAGCGGGGCGCGGGTATGGCTACACCTTC. It yields the protein CATSEAGRGYGYTF.

With regard to this clonotype: This could be a read error, since a much larger clone is one nucleotide away. The V gene is TRBV20-1, the J gene TRBJ2-1, with TRBD2 matching 8 bases. This CDR3 spans 13 amino acids. Germline V gene data show CDR1 as DFQATT and CDR2 as SNEGSKA (reference sequence). V lost 5 bases and J lost 10; bases outside the gene matches: 10. The DNA for the CDR3 is TGCAGTGCTGGCCCGGGGGGGACCTACGAGCAGTTCTTC. This codes for CSAGPGGTYEQFF.

This clonotype was seen more than once but under ten times. A much larger clone sits a single nucleotide away, making a read error possible. Likely a read error: the CDR3 ends without its conserved phenylalanine or tryptophan. This rearrangement joins TRBV7-2 to TRBJ1-5; 9 bases are shared with TRBD1. Germline CDR1 SGHTA, CDR2 FQGNSA. CDR3 length equals 15 residues. V lost 2 bases, J lost 6 bases, and 5 bases stayed unmatched. The chain's CDR3 is CASSLTTGGSQPQHS. The CDR3 DNA sequence: TGTGCCAGCAGCTTAACTACAGGGGGCAGTCAGCCCCAGCATTCT.

This clonotype appeared many times. This chain uses TRBV20-1 with TRBJ1-5; D is perhaps TRBD1 (5 bases). The CDR3 contains 13 residues. Germline CDR1 DFQATT, CDR2 SNEGSKA (reference sequence). Trimming stripped 1 base from V and 7 bases from J, with 11 bases between. The CDR3 here is CSARAQGHQPQHF. The DNA of the CDR3 is TGCAGTGCTAGAGCCCAGGGCCACCAGCCCCAGCATTTT.

At least ten counts were recorded for this clonotype. V is TRBV12-3 or TRBV12-4 and J is TRBJ1-5, with 8 positions matching TRBD1. There are 18 residues in the CDR3. Unmatched junction bases numbered 16, after V lost 5 bases and J lost 4 bases. DNA for the CDR3: TGTGCCAGCAGTCCTTACATCTGGAAACGGACAGGGAATCAGCCCCAGCATTTT. It encodes CASSPYIWKRTGNQPQHF.

This clonotype has a count of ten or more. V gene TRBV19 combines with J gene TRBJ2-7; D not certain. The germline V gene has CDR1 LNHDA and CDR2 SQIVND (reference sequence). V lost 2 bases to trimming and J lost 0 bases, with 8 bases between them. The CDR3 runs to 14 residues. CDR3 DNA: TGTGCCAGTAGTATAAGTCAGTTCTCCTACGAGCAGTACTTC. Its translation is CASSISQFSYEQYF. The complete variable domain, with remaining parts taken from reference TRBV19 and TRBJ2-7, reads DGGITQSPKYLFRKEGQNVTLSCEQNLNHDAMYWYRQDPGQGLRLIYYSQIVNDFQKGDIAEGYSVSREKKESFPLTVTSAQKNPTAFYLCASSISQFSYEQYFGPGTRLTVT.

This clonotype was picked up many times. This sequence joins TRBV10-3 and TRBJ2-1; D not certain. The length of the CDR3 is 14 residues. Germline V CDR1 and CDR2: ENHRY, SYGVKD. Trimming removed 3 bases at V and 5 bases at J, with 11 bases between. The CDR3 coding sequence is TGTGCCATCAGTGAATTGTGGCTAAACAATGAGCAGTTCTTC. Amino acids: CAISELWLNNEQFF.

This clonotype was picked up many times. This sequence joins TRBV30 and TRBJ2-6, with TRBD1 identical over 9 bases. The V and J ends lost 2 bases and 0 bases, in that order; junction bases with no gene match: 8. This CDR3 is built from 18 residues. Germline V gene lookup returns CDR1 GTSNPN and CDR2 SVGIG (reference sequence). CDR3 nucleotides: TGTGCCTGGAGTAGCCCGGGACAGGGACCCTCTGGGGCCAACGTCCTGACTTTC. Translation: CAWSSPGQGPSGANVLTF.

In its sample, this clonotype was seen a few times. The J gene is TRBJ2-1, the V gene TRBV7-3; tentatively, D is TRBD1 (6 bases). The CDR3 runs to 15 residues. The V end was cut by 0 bases, the J end by 4 bases, with 10 bases between. CDR1 and CDR2 from the germline V gene are SGHTA and FQGTGA. For the CDR3, the DNA is TGTGCCAGCAGCTTAACGGCCAGGGGATACAATGAGCAGTTCTTC. Translation gives CASSLTARGYNEQFF.

This chain connects TRBV2 to TRBJ2-7; 7 nucleotides agree with TRBD1. The CDR3 has 15 amino acids. Unmatched junction bases numbered 8, after V lost 6 bases and J lost 0 bases. Per germline, CDR1 SNHLY and CDR2 FYNNEI. The CDR3 region is CASRARQGISYEQYF. The DNA for the CDR3 is TGTGCCAGCAGGGCCCGACAGGGAATCTCCTACGAGCAGTACTTC. The complete variable domain, with remaining parts taken from reference TRBV2 and TRBJ2-7, reads EPEVTQTPSHQVTQMGQEVILRCVPISNHLYFYWYRQILGQKVEFLVSFYNNEISEKSEIFDDQFSVERPDGSNFTLKIRSTKLEDSAMYFCASRARQGISYEQYFGPGTRLTVT.

This clonotype was seen many times. The chain couples TRBV27 to TRBJ1-1, with a weak D call TRBD1 (5 bases). This CDR3 region has 12 residues. The germline V gene encodes CDR1 MNHEY and CDR2 SMNVEV (reference sequence). Trimming pared 6 bases from V and 7 bases from J, leaving 12 bases between. This chain's CDR3 is CASSRLRGEAFF. CDR3 in DNA: TGTGCCAGCAGCAGGTTGAGGGGTGAAGCTTTCTTT.

This clonotype appeared many times. The chain employs TRBV2 and TRBJ2-1, with 11 bases aligning to TRBD2. Unmatched junction bases numbered 0, after V lost 4 bases and J lost 4 bases. Germline loops: CDR1 SNHLY, CDR2 FYNNEI. The CDR3 is made up of 14 amino acids. The CDR3 is CASSGTSGYNEQFF. In DNA, the CDR3 is TGTGCCAGCAGTGGGACTAGCGGGTACAATGAGCAGTTCTTC.

The chain couples TRBV6-2 or TRBV6-3 to TRBJ2-1; TRBD2 agrees at 7 bases. The V gene end was trimmed by 7 bases and the J gene end by 5 bases; junction bases not matched to a gene: 5. The germline V gene encodes CDR1 MNHEY and CDR2 SVGEGT. This CDR3 is built from 13 residues. The CDR3 region is CASNRGGHNEQFF. As DNA, the CDR3 is TGTGCCAGCAACCGGGGAGGGCACAATGAGCAGTTCTTC.

This clonotype has just a few counts. The chain uses TRBV5-1 and TRBJ2-2; D gene ambiguous. Germline V gene data show CDR1 as SGHRS and CDR2 as YFSETQ. This CDR3 comprises 13 residues. Trimming stripped 3 bases from V and 5 bases from J, with 8 bases between. Written as DNA, the CDR3 is TGCGCCAGCAGCTACCGGATGACCGGGGAGCTGTTTTTT. It codes for CASSYRMTGELFF.

This clonotype was found many times. V and J are TRBV7-8 and TRBJ2-7; 9 bases match TRBD2. The CDR3 contains 16 residues. J was trimmed by 6 bases and V by 4 bases; bases with no gene match: 13. CDR1 and CDR2 (germline): SGHVS, FQNEAQ. The CDR3, as DNA: TGTGCCAGCAGCTCGAGAAGTAGGCTAGCGGGATTCGAGCAGTACTTC. The encoded protein is CASSSRSRLAGFEQYF.

This clonotype was picked up many times. The V call is TRBV24-1, the J call TRBJ1-2; D is perhaps TRBD1 (6 bases). Deletions cut 4 bases from V and 2 bases from J, with 13 bases between. The CDR3 contains 15 residues. Per germline, CDR1 KGHDR and CDR2 SFDVKD. In DNA, the CDR3 is TGTGCCACCAGTGACCGGACAGATAAAAACTATGGCTACACCTTC. Its translation is CATSDRTDKNYGYTF.

This clonotype was picked up many times. The chain carries TRBV19 and TRBJ2-7; D is unresolved. CDR1 LNHDA and CDR2 SQIVND come from the germline V gene (reference sequence). The CDR3 totals 13 residues. V shed 11 bases and J shed 0 bases, with 14 bases lying between them. CDR3 in amino acids: CASQPTHSYEQYF. The CDR3, as DNA: TGTGCCTCCCAGCCGACTCACTCCTACGAGCAGTACTTC. The entire variable domain, with the rest obtained from reference TRBV19 and TRBJ2-7, is as follows: DGGITQSPKYLFRKEGQNVTLSCEQNLNHDAMYWYRQDPGQGLRLIYYSQIVNDFQKGDIAEGYSVSREKKESFPLTVTSAQKNPTAFYLCASQPTHSYEQYFGPGTRLTVT.

This clonotype has at least ten counts. The chain couples TRBV6-2 or TRBV6-3 to TRBJ2-3; TRBD2 agrees at 9 bases. Trimming at V came to 3 bases and at J to 8 bases, leaving 9 bases not matched to a gene. This CDR3 is 15 amino acids long. Looked up from germline, CDR1 is MNHEY and CDR2 is SVGEGT. The CDR3 DNA sequence: TGTGCCAGCAGTTATGGGCTAGCGGGAATCCCTACGCAGTATTTT. This encodes CASSYGLAGIPTQYF.

This clonotype has ten or more counts. The V and J genes are TRBV6-1 and TRBJ2-1; 9 bases match TRBD2. This CDR3 is 15 amino acids long. Germline V gene sequence: CDR1 MNHNS, CDR2 SASEGT. J lost 2 bases, V lost 8 bases, and 7 bases had no gene match. Here the CDR3 reads CASGRGLAPYNEQFF. CDR3 nucleotide sequence: TGTGCCAGCGGGAGGGGACTAGCCCCCTACAATGAGCAGTTCTTC.

This clonotype was seen repeatedly, ten times or more. The V call is TRBV28, the J call TRBJ2-7, with TRBD2 matching over 11 bases. Germline CDR1 MDHEN, CDR2 SYDVKM. Germline trimming cut 8 bases from V and 1 base from J; bases unmatched to any gene: 13. The CDR3 has 17 amino acids. The CDR3 region has the DNA TGTGCCAGCCATCCGACTAGCGGGATATGGGAGTCCTACGAGCAGTACTTC. Translation: CASHPTSGIWESYEQYF.